These 8 T cell receptor beta chains share one sample of origin, sequenced in a study of blood T cell repertoires in COVID-19. The protocol was immunoSEQ multiplex PCR, while the TCRdb copy is restricted to in-frame clones and leaves out a portion. The sample yields roughly 150,000 clones, around 79% seen once. Material: peripheral blood. These receptors all come from a woman aged 60-75 years with COVID-19, enrolled during active disease.

V gene TRBV7-8 combines with J gene TRBJ1-5, with 7 bases fitting TRBD1. V gave up 2 bases and J gave up 5 bases; unmatched junction bases: 6. The CDR3 contains 15 residues. Looked up from germline, CDR1 is SGHVS and CDR2 is FQNEAQ. The chain's CDR3 is CASSLLTGWDQPQHF. Written as DNA, the CDR3 is TGTGCCAGCAGCTTACTGACAGGGTGGGATCAGCCCCAGCATTTT.

This clone was observed a few times. The chain uses TRBV6-5 and TRBJ1-2; TRBD1 is a possible D gene (5 bases). Germline loops: CDR1 MNHEY, CDR2 SVGAGI. The CDR3 length is 15 residues. V lost 1 base and J lost 6, with 15 bases in between. The chain's CDR3 is CASSYLGGSKDGYTF. Written as DNA, the CDR3 is TGTGCCAGCAGTTACTTGGGGGGTAGTAAGGATGGCTACACCTTC.

The rearrangement uses TRBV11-3 and TRBJ2-7; 9 nucleotides align to TRBD1. V trimming: 3 bases; J trimming: 3 bases; junction bases outside the gene matches: 6. This CDR3 comprises 15 residues. CDR1 and CDR2 from the germline V gene are SGHNT and YENEEA. The DNA for the CDR3 is TGTGCCAGCAGCTTTTACACGGGACAGGGCTACGAGCAGTACTTC. This gives the protein CASSFYTGQGYEQYF. Looking up the rest from reference TRBV11-3 and TRBJ2-7 gives the full variable domain: EAGVVQSPRYKIIEKKQPVAFWCNPISGHNTLYWYLQNLGQGPELLIRYENEEAVDDSQLPKDRFSAERLKGVDSTLKIQPAELGDSAVYLCASSFYTGQGYEQYFGPGTRLTVT.

In this sample, this clone turned up once. J is TRBJ2-5 and V is TRBV18; D ambiguous. This CDR3 region has 13 residues. Germline V gene lookup returns CDR1 KGHSH and CDR2 LQKENI. V lost 4 bases, J lost 4 bases, and 10 bases lay in between. CDR3 protein: CASSRGSAETQYF. The CDR3 bases are TGTGCCAGCTCACGAGGTTCGGCAGAGACCCAGTACTTC.

The CDR3 sequence: CASSQVLGRRAYGYTF. CDR3 bases: TGCGCCAGCAGCCAAGTTCTAGGTAGGAGGGCCTATGGCTACACCTTC. The chain has TRBV4-1 and TRBJ1-2; no clear D. Germline V lookup: CDR1 MGHRA, CDR2 YSYEKL. This CDR3 contains 16 residues. Between the trimmed V and J ends, which lost 1 base and 4 bases, there was a span of 16 bases.

The rearrangement links TRBV29-1 to TRBJ2-7; D remains ambiguous. The germline V and J ends were trimmed by 4 bases and 4 bases, with 11 bases remaining between them. The CDR3 length is 12 residues. The germline CDR1 and CDR2 sequences are SQVTM and ANQGSEA. CDR3 protein: CSVVVRNYEQYF. The DNA for the CDR3 is TGCAGCGTTGTGGTCAGGAATTACGAGCAGTACTTC.

The chain recombines TRBV28 with TRBJ2-3; the D gene is possibly TRBD1 (6 bases). The germline CDR1 and CDR2 sequences are MDHEN and SYDVKM. Between the trimmed V and J ends, which lost 1 base and 5 bases, there was a span of 13 bases. The CDR3 consists of 15 residues. This chain's CDR3 is CASSLFGQGQDTQYF. The DNA for the CDR3 is TGTGCCAGCAGTTTATTCGGGCAGGGGCAAGATACGCAGTATTTT.

This chain links TRBV21-1 with TRBJ2-5; TRBD2 reflects the table's D call only, with no check against the DNA. TRBV21-1 is a listed pseudogene. The CDR3 runs 14 residues. The CDR3 nucleotides are TGTGCCAGCAGCAAATGTATTACTAAGGAGACCCAGTACTTC. This sequence encodes CASSKCITKETQYF.